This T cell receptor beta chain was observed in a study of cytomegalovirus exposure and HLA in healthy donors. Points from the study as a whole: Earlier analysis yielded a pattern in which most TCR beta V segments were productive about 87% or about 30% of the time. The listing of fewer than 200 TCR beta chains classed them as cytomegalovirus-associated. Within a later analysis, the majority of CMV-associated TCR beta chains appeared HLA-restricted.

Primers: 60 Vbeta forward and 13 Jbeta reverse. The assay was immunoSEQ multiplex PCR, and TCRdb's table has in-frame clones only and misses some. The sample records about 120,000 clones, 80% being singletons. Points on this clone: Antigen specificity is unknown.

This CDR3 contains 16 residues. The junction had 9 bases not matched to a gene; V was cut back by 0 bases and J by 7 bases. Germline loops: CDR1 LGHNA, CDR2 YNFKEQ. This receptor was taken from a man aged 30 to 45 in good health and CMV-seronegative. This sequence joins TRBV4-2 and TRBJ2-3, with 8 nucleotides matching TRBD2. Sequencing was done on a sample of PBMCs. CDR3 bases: TGTGCCAGCAGCCAAGAAGGGAGCGGGGGTGACAATACGCAGTATTTT. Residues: CASSQEGSGGDNTQYF.